These T cell receptor beta chains were read from a single sample in a study of Ad26.COV2.S vaccination and SARS-CoV-2 variants. TCRdb keeps only in-frame clones here, not all; method: immunoSEQ multiplex PCR. The sample includes around 380,000 clones, approximately 86% of them seen just once. Source: peripheral blood, taken in a trial of Ad26.COV2.S vaccine versus placebo. These receptor sequences come from a person between 18 and 60 years old who received the Ad26.COV2.S COVID-19 vaccine or a placebo. Both conserved end residues are part of each CDR3. Each record gives: clone size, V gene, D gene, J gene, CDR3 protein, CDR3 DNA. A D gene is named only where the DNA matches it firmly. Size tells how often a clone was seen (once, few, many) or the class of an expanded clone, and some rows leave it out.

abundance: -
v_gene: TRBV9
d_gene: -
j_gene: TRBJ1-2
CDR3aa: CASSVANAGTFYGYTF
CDR3nt: TGTGCCAGCAGCGTAGCCAACGCCGGGACTTTCTATGGCTACACCTTC

abundance: -
v_gene: TRBV5-1
d_gene: TRBD2
j_gene: TRBJ2-1
CDR3aa: CASSPDSGGAYNEQFF
CDR3nt: TGCGCCAGCAGTCCAGATAGCGGGGGGGCCTACAATGAGCAGTTCTTC

abundance: -
v_gene: TRBV7-2
d_gene: -
j_gene: TRBJ1-1
CDR3aa: CASSPGLWHENTEAFF
CDR3nt: TGTGCCAGCAGCCCGGGCCTTTGGCACGAGAACACTGAAGCTTTCTTT

abundance: -
v_gene: TRBV3-1/TRBV3-2
d_gene: -
j_gene: TRBJ2-3
CDR3aa: CASSHSPRSGGSSTDTQYF
CDR3nt: TGTGCCAGCAGCCACTCCCCGAGGTCGGGGGGCAGTAGCACAGATACGCAGTATTTT

abundance: -
v_gene: TRBV5-1
d_gene: TRBD1
j_gene: TRBJ1-1
CDR3aa: CASSAGQGSTEAFF
CDR3nt: TGCGCCAGCAGCGCCGGACAGGGGAGCACTGAAGCTTTCTTT

abundance: -
v_gene: TRBV6-5
d_gene: -
j_gene: TRBJ2-4
CDR3aa: CASRRGEPNIQYF
CDR3nt: TGTGCCAGCAGAAGGGGTGAACCAAACATTCAGTACTTC

abundance: -
v_gene: TRBV7-6
d_gene: TRBD1
j_gene: TRBJ1-4
CDR3aa: CASSLDAETGGEKLFF
CDR3nt: TGTGCCAGCAGCTTAGACGCGGAGACAGGGGGTGAAAAACTGTTTTTT

abundance: -
v_gene: TRBV11-2
d_gene: -
j_gene: TRBJ1-2
CDR3aa: CASSLRKQGGAFNHGYTF
CDR3nt: TGTGCCAGCAGCTTAAGGAAGCAGGGAGGGGCCTTTAACCATGGCTACACCTTC

abundance: -
v_gene: TRBV3-1/TRBV3-2
d_gene: -
j_gene: TRBJ2-1
CDR3aa: CASSQSWLKRLVNEQFF
CDR3nt: TGTGCCAGCAGCCAGTCGTGGTTGAAGAGGCTTGTAAATGAGCAGTTCTTC

abundance: -
v_gene: TRBV12-5
d_gene: -
j_gene: TRBJ2-7
CDR3aa: CASGLSPVIEQYF
CDR3nt: TGTGCTAGTGGTTTAAGTCCGGTGATCGAGCAGTACTTC

abundance: -
v_gene: TRBV6-5
d_gene: -
j_gene: TRBJ1-2
CDR3aa: CASSNQRDGYTF
CDR3nt: TGTGCCAGCAGTAATCAGAGGGATGGCTACACCTTC

abundance: few
v_gene: TRBV6-5
d_gene: -
j_gene: TRBJ1-1
CDR3aa: CASKENLLGLNEAFF
CDR3nt: TGTGCCAGCAAAGAAAACCTTTTAGGACTCAATGAAGCTTTCTTT

abundance: -
v_gene: TRBV3-1/TRBV3-2
d_gene: -
j_gene: TRBJ1-6
CDR3aa: CASSRGDSPLHF
CDR3nt: TGTGCCAGCAGCCGGGGGGATTCACCCCTCCACTTT

abundance: -
v_gene: TRBV18
d_gene: -
j_gene: TRBJ1-3
CDR3aa: CASSLATGNTIYF
CDR3nt: TGTGCCAGCTCCCTGGCCACTGGAAACACCATATATTTT